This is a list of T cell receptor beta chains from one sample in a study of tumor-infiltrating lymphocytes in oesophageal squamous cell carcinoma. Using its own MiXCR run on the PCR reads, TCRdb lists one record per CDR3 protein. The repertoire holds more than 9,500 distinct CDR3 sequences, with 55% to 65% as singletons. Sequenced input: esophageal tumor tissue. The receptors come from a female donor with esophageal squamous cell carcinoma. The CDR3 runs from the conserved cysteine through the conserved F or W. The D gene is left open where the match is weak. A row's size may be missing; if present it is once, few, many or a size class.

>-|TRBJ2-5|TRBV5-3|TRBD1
CASTIGLGQGQETQYF
TGTGCCAGCACCATAGGGTTAGGACAGGGGCAAGAGACCCAGTACTTC
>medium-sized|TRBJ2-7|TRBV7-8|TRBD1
CASSSTGQYSPLHF
TGTGCCAGCAGTTCGACAGGGCAGTATTCACCCCTCCACTTC
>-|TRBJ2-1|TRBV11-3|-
CASSLGLIGEYNEQFF
TGTGCCAGCAGCTTAGGTCTCATCGGGGAATACAATGAGCAGTTCTTC
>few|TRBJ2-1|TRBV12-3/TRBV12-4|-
CASSLHGRNEQFF
TGTGCCAGCAGTTTACACGGAAGGAATGAGCAGTTCTTC
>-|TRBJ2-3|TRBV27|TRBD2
CASSRGLAGADTQYF
TGTGCCAGCAGTAGGGGACTAGCGGGAGCAGATACGCAGTATTTT
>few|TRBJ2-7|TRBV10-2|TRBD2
CASSERTSLYEQYF
TGCGCCAGCAGTGAAAGGACTAGTCTGTACGAGCAGTACTTC
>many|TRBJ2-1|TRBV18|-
CASSPPSTSAHGGQFF
TGTGCCAGCTCACCACCCTCTACCAGCGCCCATGGGGGGCAGTTCTTC
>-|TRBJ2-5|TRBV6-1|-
CASSYGVGQETQYF
TGTGCCAGCAGTTACGGGGTAGGGCAAGAGACCCAGTACTTC
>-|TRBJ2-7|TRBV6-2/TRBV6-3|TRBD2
CASSPMGGSSYEQYF
TGTGCCAGCAGCCCTATGGGCGGGAGCTCCTACGAGCAGTACTTC
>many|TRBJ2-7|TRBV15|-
CATSSFFSDLPYEQYF
TGTGCCACCAGCAGTTTTTTCAGCGACTTACCCTACGAGCAGTACTTC
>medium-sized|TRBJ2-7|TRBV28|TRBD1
CASSFRDRGPREQYF
TGTGCCAGCAGTTTTAGGGACAGGGGGCCGCGGGAGCAGTACTTC
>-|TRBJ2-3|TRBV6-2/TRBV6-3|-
CASSYPPEGRDTQYF
TGTGCCAGCAGTTACCCGCCTGAAGGGAGAGATACGCAGTATTTT
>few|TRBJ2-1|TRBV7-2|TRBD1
CASSLGAGGHNEQFF
TGTGCCAGCAGCTTAGGGGCAGGGGGCCACAATGAGCAGTTCTTC
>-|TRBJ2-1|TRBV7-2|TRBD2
CASSRGLAGGSEQFF
TGTGCCAGCAGCCGGGGACTAGCGGGAGGAAGTGAGCAGTTCTTC
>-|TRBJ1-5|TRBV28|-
CASSLRWGCNQPQHF
TGTGCCAGCAGCCTAAGGTGGGGCTGCAATCAGCCCCAGCATTTT
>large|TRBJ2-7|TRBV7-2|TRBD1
CASSLEQGPYEQYF
TGTGCCAGCAGCTTAGAACAGGGGCCCTACGAGCAGTACTTC
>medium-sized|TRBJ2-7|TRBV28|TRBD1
CASSFLGQGARLVERYF
TGTGCCAGCAGTTTCCTCGGACAGGGGGCACGCCTTGTCGAGCGGTACTTC
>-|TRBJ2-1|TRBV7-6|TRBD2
CASSLDFGGAEQFF
TGTGCCAGCAGCTTGGACTTCGGGGGGGCTGAGCAGTTCTTC
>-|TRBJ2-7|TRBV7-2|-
CASSRGGTVSYEQYF
TGTGCCAGCAGCCGTGGGGGGACAGTATCCTACGAGCAGTACTTC
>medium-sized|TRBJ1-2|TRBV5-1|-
CASSLDSYGVGYTF
TGCGCCAGCAGCTTGGACAGTTACGGGGTAGGCTACACCTTC
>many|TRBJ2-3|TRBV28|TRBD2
CASSLRTRASTDTQYF
TGTGCCAGCAGTTTAAGGACTAGAGCTAGCACAGATACGCAGTATTTT
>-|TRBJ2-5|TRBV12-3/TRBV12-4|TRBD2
CASSSGGETQYF
TGTGCCAGCAGCTCGGGGGGGGAGACCCAGTACTTC
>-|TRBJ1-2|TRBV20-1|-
CSARDQGIYGYTF
TGCAGTGCTAGAGATCAGGGAATCTATGGCTACACCTTC
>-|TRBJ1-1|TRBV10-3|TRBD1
CASSRDRGKEAFF
TGTGCCAGCAGCAGGGACAGGGGAAAGGAAGCTTTCTTT
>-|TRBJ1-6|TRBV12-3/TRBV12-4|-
CASTSGTKNSPLHF
TGTGCCAGCACCTCCGGGACAAAGAATTCACCCCTCCACTTT
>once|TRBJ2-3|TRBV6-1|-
CASSTSDTQYF
TGTGCCAGCAGTACTAGCGATACGCAGTATTTT
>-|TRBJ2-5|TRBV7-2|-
CASSLQGGGETQYF
TGTGCCAGCAGCTTACAGGGGGGTGGAGAGACCCAGTACTTC
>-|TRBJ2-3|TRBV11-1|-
CASSLVGGSGDTQYF
TGTGCCAGCAGCTTGGTTGGGGGCTCAGGAGATACGCAGTATTTT
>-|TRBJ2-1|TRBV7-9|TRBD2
CASSSTSGVLGEQFF
TGTGCCAGCAGCTCGACTAGCGGGGTATTGGGTGAGCAGTTCTTC
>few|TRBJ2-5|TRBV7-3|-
CASSLFAGFQETQYF
TGTGCCAGCAGCTTATTTGCCGGCTTCCAAGAGACCCAGTACTTC
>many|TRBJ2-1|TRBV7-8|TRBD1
CASSQRDSSYNEQFF
TGTGCCAGCAGCCAAAGGGACAGCTCCTACAATGAGCAGTTCTTC
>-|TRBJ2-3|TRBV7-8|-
CASSLEGGGPTDTQYF
TGTGCCAGCAGCTTAGAGGGGGGAGGGCCTACAGATACGCAGTATTTT
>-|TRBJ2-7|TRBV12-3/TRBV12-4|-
CASRPGLDSYEQYF
TGTGCCAGCAGGCCAGGGTTGGATTCCTACGAGCAGTACTTC
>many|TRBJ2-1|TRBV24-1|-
CATRKGARDEQFF
TGTGCCACCAGGAAGGGAGCCAGGGATGAGCAGTTCTTC
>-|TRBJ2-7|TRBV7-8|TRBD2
CASSLTPVAGGSYEQYF
TGTGCCAGCAGCTTAACCCCGGTAGCGGGGGGTTCCTACGAGCAGTACTTC
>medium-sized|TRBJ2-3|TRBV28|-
CASSFEYGTSTDTQYF
TGTGCCAGCAGTTTTGAGTACGGAACTAGCACAGATACGCAGTATTTT
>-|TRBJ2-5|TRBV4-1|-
CASSLSEGTQYF
TGCGCCAGCAGCCTATCGGAGGGGACCCAGTACTTC
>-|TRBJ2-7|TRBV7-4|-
CASSSRDHLANEQYF
TGTGCCAGCAGCTCCCGGGATCACCTAGCCAACGAGCAGTACTTC
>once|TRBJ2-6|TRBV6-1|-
CASRAPRSGANVLTF
TGTGCCAGCAGAGCACCCCGGAGTGGGGCCAACGTCCTGACTTTC
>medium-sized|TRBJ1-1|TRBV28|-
CASSRLDRSTANTEAFF
TGTGCCAGCAGTCGCTTAGACAGGTCCACAGCGAACACTGAAGCTTTCTTT
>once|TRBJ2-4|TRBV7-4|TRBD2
CASSLLIAGASPRLAKNIQYF
TGTGCCAGCAGCCTACTAATAGCGGGAGCCTCGCCGCGGCTAGCCAAAAACATTCAGTACTTC
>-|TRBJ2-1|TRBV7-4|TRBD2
CASSLLAGGYNEQFF
TGTGCCAGCAGCTTGCTAGCGGGGGGTTACAATGAGCAGTTCTTC
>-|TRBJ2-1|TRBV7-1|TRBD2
CASSNAWGTSGSHNEQFF
TGTGCCAGCAGCAACGCTTGGGGGACTAGCGGGAGTCACAATGAGCAGTTCTTC
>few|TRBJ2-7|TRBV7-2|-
CASSLDGTSKSYEQYF
TGTGCCAGCAGCTTAGATGGGACAAGCAAATCCTACGAGCAGTACTTC
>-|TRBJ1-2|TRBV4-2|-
CASSQGNYGYTF
TGTGCCAGCAGCCAAGGGAACTATGGCTACACCTTC
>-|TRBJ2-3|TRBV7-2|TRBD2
CASSLGSGSTDTQYF
TGTGCCAGCAGCTTGGGTAGCGGGAGTACAGATACGCAGTATTTT
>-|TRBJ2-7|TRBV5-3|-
CASSLRLPGYEQYF
TGTGCCAGCAGCTTGCGTCTTCCGGGCTACGAGCAGTACTTC
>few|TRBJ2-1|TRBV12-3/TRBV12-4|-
CASRPASVSSYNEQFF
TGTGCCAGCAGACCCGCTAGCGTCAGCTCCTACAATGAGCAGTTCTTC
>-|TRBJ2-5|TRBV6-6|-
CASSYGRAAQYF
TGTGCCAGCAGTTACGGTCGGGCAGCGCAGTACTTC
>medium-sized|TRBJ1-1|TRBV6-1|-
CASTESWVLMNTEAFF
TGTGCCAGCACTGAATCCTGGGTGCTAATGAACACTGAAGCTTTCTTT
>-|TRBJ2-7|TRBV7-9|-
CASSPTLSEQYF
TGTGCCAGCAGCCCCACACTCTCCGAGCAGTACTTC
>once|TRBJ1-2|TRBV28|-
CASRPLPGYNYGYTF
TGTGCCAGCAGGCCTCTTCCGGGATATAACTATGGCTACACCTTC
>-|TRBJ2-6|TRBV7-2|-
CASSPPRRPSGANVLTF
TGTGCCAGCAGTCCCCCTAGACGGCCCTCTGGGGCCAACGTCCTGACTTTC
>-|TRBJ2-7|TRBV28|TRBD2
CASSVLAGSTYEQYF
TGTGCCAGCAGTGTACTAGCGGGAAGCACCTACGAGCAGTACTTC
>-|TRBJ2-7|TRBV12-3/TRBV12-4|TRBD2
CASSLAGGTYEQYF
TGTGCCAGCAGTTTAGCGGGGGGGACCTACGAGCAGTACTTC
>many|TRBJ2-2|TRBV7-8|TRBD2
CASSYLTSGKGELFF
TGTGCCAGCAGCTACCTGACTAGCGGGAAGGGGGAGCTGTTTTTT
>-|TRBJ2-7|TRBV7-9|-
CASSSTYEQYF
TGTGCCAGCAGCTCTACCTACGAGCAGTACTTC
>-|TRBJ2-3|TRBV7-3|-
CASSLTRDSDTQYF
TGTGCCAGCAGCTTAACTAGGGACTCAGATACGCAGTATTTT
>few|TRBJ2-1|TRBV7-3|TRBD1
CASSLKQGDRNVNNF
TGTGCCAGCAGCTTGAAACAGGGGGATCGGAATGTTAACAACTTC
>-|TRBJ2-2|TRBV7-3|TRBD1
CASSLNPGGQSGELFF
TGTGCCAGCAGCTTAAACCCAGGGGGCCAATCCGGGGAGCTGTTTTTT